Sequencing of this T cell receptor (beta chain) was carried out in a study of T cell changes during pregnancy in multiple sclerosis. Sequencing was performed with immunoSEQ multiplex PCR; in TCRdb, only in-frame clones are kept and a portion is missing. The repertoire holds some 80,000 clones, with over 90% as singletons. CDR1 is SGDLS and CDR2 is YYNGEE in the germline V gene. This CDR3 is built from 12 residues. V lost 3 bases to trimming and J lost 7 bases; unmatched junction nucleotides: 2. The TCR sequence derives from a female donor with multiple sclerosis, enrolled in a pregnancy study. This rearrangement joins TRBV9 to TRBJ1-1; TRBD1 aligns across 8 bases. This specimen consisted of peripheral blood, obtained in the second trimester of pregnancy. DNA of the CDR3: TGTGCCAGCAGCGCCACAGGGGGTGAAGCTTTCTTT. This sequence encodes CASSATGGEAFF.